The 4 T cell receptor beta chains presented below share a single source sample, sequenced in a study of cytomegalovirus exposure and HLA in healthy donors. The data were produced by immunoSEQ multiplex PCR, yet TCRdb's version contains in-frame clones alone and is incomplete. In the table there are roughly 140,000 clones, about 89% of which are singletons. Sequenced material: PBMCs. These receptors were obtained from a man aged 18 to 35 in good health and CMV-seronegative.

The chain employs TRBV27 and TRBJ1-6; 7 bases agree with TRBD1. Looked up from germline, CDR1 is MNHEY and CDR2 is SMNVEV (reference sequence). This CDR3 region has 16 residues. Trimming took 6 bases from V and 3 from J; bases not matched to a gene: 8. In DNA, the CDR3 is TGTGCCAGCAGCCCACTACGACAGGGCTATAATTCACCCCTCCACTTT. Translating gives CASSPLRQGYNSPLHF.

V is TRBV7-9 and J is TRBJ1-2, with 10 bases fitting TRBD1. Germline values: CDR1 SEHNR, CDR2 FQNEAQ (reference sequence). The CDR3 contains 14 residues. Trimming at V came to 1 base and at J to 6 bases, leaving 2 bases not matched to a gene. The CDR3 DNA is TGTGCCAGCAGCTTAGGACAGGGGGCTGATGGCTACACCTTC. Its protein product is CASSLGQGADGYTF. Filled out from reference TRBV7-9 and TRBJ1-2, the complete variable domain reads DTGVSQNPRHKITKRGQNVTFRCDPISEHNRLYWYRQTLGQGPEFLTYFQNEAQLEKSRLLSDRFSAERPKGSFSTLEIQRTEQGDSAMYLCASSLGQGADGYTFGSGTRLTVV.

The chain couples TRBV30 to TRBJ1-2, with a weak D call TRBD1 (6 bases). Germline V lookup: CDR1 GTSNPN, CDR2 SVGIG (reference sequence). Trimming stripped 5 bases from V and 2 bases from J, with 9 bases between. The CDR3 runs to 12 residues. The CDR3 spells CAWDTGNYGYTF. The CDR3 bases are TGTGCCTGGGACACAGGGAACTATGGCTACACCTTC.

The chain couples TRBV2 to TRBJ2-7; D may be TRBD2 (5 bases). V lost 5 bases, J lost 3 bases, and 11 bases lay in between. The length of the CDR3 is 13 residues. The germline V gene encodes CDR1 SNHLY and CDR2 FYNNEI. The CDR3 DNA is TGTGCCAGCAGTCCTGGAGGAATCTACGAGCAGTACTTC. The encoded protein is CASSPGGIYEQYF. The full variable domain, in which reference TRBV2 and TRBJ2-7 provide the parts outside the CDR3, is EPEVTQTPSHQVTQMGQEVILRCVPISNHLYFYWYRQILGQKVEFLVSFYNNEISEKSEIFDDQFSVERPDGSNFTLKIRSTKLEDSAMYFCASSPGGIYEQYFGPGTRLTVT.